The clone carrying this TCR beta chain appeared a few times. Regions amplified from RNA transcripts were the TCR beta CDR3 regions. RT-PCR in the first round (using the HTBI primer set) targeted the TCR CDR3. TCRdb ran MiXCR on the multiplex PCR reads and lists one entry per CDR3 protein. The sample yields 650,000 to 800,000 distinct CDR3 sequences, just under 45% seen once. This entry comes from a study of T cells in Graves' hyperthyroidism and ophthalmopathy. From germline, CDR1 is MGHDK and CDR2 SYGVNS. This CDR3 comprises 16 residues. Trimming took 5 bases from V and 3 from J, leaving 14 bases between them.

The receptor was derived from an adult man with Graves' disease, either hyperthyroidism or ophthalmopathy (not recorded which). The sample comprised peripheral blood or thyroid tissue (not recorded which). This sequence joins TRBV25-1 and TRBJ1-6, with D possibly being TRBD1 (6 bases). The CDR3 is CASSSTGTIYNSPLHF. In nucleotides, the CDR3 is TGTGCCAGCAGTTCAACGGGGACAATCTATAATTCACCCCTCCACTTT.